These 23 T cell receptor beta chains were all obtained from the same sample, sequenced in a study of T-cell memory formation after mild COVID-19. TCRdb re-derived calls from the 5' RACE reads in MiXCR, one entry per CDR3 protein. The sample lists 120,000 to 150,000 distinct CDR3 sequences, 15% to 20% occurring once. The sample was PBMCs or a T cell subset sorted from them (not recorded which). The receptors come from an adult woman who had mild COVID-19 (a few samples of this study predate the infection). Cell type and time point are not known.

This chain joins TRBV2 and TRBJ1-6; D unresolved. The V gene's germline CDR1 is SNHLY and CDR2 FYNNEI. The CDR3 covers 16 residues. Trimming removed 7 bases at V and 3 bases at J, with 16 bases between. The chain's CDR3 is CASTARALNYNSPLHF. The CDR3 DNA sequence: TGTGCCAGCACGGCTAGGGCCCTGAACTATAATTCACCCCTCCACTTT.

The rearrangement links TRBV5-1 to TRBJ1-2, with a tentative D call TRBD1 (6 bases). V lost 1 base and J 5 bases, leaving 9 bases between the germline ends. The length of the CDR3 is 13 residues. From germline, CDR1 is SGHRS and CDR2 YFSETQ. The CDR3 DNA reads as TGCGCCAGCAGCTTGTTCGGACAGTATGGCTACACCTTC. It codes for CASSLFGQYGYTF.

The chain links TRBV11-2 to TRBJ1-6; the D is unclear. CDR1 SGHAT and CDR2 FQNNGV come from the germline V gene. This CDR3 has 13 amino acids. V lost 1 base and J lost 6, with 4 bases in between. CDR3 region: CASSLGGNSPLHF. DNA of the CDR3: TGTGCCAGCAGCTTAGGGGGTAATTCACCCCTCCACTTT.

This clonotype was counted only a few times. CDR3 region: CASSWSQDTEAFF. For the CDR3, the DNA is TGTGCCAGCAGCTGGAGCCAGGACACTGAAGCTTTCTTT. The rearrangement uses TRBV11-2 and TRBJ1-1; D unclear. The V end was cut by 4 bases, the J end by 3 bases, with 9 bases between. Germline V gives CDR1 SGHAT, CDR2 FQNNGV. There are 13 residues in the CDR3.

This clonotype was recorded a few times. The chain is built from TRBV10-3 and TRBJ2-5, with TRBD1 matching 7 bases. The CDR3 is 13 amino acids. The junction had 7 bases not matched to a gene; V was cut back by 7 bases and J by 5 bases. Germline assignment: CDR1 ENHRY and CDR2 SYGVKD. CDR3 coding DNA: TGTGCCATCACCGACAGGGAAGGGGAGACCCAGTACTTC. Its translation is CAITDREGETQYF.

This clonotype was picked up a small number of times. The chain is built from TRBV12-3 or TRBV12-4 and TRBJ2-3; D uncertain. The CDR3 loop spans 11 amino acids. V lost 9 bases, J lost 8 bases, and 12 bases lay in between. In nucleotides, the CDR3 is TGTGCCAGACCTAAACATGGTACGCAGTATTTT. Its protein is CARPKHGTQYF.

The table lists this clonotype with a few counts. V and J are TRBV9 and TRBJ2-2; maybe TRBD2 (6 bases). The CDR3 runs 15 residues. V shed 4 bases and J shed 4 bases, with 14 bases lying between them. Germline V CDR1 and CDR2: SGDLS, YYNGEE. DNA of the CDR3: TGTGCCAGCAGCTCCCACCCGGGACTCACCGGGGAGCTGTTTTTT. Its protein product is CASSSHPGLTGELFF.

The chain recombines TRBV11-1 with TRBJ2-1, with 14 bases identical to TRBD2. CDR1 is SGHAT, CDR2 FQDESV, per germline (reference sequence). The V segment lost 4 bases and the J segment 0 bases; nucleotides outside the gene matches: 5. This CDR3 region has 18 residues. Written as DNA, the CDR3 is TGTGCCAGCAGCTCAGGGACTAGCGGGGGCCGCTCCTACAATGAGCAGTTCTTC. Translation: CASSSGTSGGRSYNEQFF.

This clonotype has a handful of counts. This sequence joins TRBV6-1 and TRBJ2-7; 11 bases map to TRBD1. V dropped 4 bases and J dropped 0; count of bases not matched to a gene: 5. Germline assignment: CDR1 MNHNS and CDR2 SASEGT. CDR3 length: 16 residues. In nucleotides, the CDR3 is TGTGCCAGCAGTGGTTGGGACAGGGGGTACTCCTACGAGCAGTACTTC. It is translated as CASSGWDRGYSYEQYF.

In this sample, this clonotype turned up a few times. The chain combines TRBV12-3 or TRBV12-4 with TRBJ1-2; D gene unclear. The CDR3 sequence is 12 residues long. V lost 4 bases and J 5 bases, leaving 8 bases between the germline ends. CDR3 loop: CASSYGGYGYTF. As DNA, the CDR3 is TGTGCCAGCAGTTACGGAGGGTATGGCTACACCTTC.

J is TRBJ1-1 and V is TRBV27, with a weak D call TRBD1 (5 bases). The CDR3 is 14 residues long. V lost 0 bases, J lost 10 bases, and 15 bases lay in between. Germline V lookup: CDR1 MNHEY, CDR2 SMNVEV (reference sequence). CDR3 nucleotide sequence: TGTGCCAGCAGTTTATCGGCGCAGGGAGGAGGAGCTTTCTTT. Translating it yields CASSLSAQGGGAFF.

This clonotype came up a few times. In nucleotides, the CDR3 is TGTGCCATCAGTGCGGGACTAGCGGGTAACAATGAGCAGTTCTTC. It translates to CAISAGLAGNNEQFF. This chain uses TRBV10-3 with TRBJ2-1; TRBD2 aligns across 12 bases. Losses at the gene ends were 4 bases for V and 5 bases for J; bases not matched to a gene: 3. CDR1 ENHRY and CDR2 SYGVKD come from the germline V gene. The CDR3 length is 15 residues.

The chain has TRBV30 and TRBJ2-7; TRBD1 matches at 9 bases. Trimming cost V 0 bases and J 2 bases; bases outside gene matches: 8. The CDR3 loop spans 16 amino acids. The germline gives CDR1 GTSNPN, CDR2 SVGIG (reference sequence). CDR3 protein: CAWSVFGTGNPYEQYF. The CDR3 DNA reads TGTGCCTGGAGTGTATTTGGGACAGGGAACCCCTACGAGCAGTACTTC. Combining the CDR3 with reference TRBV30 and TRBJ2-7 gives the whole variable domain SQTIHQWPATLVQPVGSPLSLECTVEGTSNPNLYWYRQAAGRGLQLLFYSVGIGQISSEVPQNLSASRPQDRQFILSSKKLLLSDSGFYLCAWSVFGTGNPYEQYFGPGTRLTVT.

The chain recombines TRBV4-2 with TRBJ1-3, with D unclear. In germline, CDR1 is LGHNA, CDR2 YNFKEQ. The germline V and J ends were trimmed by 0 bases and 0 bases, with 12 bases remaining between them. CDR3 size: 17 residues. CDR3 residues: CASSQDLPRGSGNTIYF. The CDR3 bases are TGTGCCAGCAGCCAAGATCTCCCCCGGGGCTCTGGAAACACCATATATTTT.

DNA of the CDR3: TGCAGCGTTTTTATAGGGACCTATTATGGCTACACCTTC. Amino acids: CSVFIGTYYGYTF. The chain uses TRBV29-1 and TRBJ1-2; a possible D gene is TRBD1 (5 bases). The germline V gene encodes CDR1 SQVTM and CDR2 ANQGSEA. The V end was cut by 5 bases, the J end by 5 bases, with 15 bases between. The CDR3 length is 13 residues.

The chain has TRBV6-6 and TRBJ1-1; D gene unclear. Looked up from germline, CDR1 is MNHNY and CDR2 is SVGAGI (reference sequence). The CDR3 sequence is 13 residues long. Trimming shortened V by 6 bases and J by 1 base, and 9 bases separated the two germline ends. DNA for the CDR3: TGTGCCAGCAGCTACGACGGGAACACTGAAGCTTTCTTT. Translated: CASSYDGNTEAFF.

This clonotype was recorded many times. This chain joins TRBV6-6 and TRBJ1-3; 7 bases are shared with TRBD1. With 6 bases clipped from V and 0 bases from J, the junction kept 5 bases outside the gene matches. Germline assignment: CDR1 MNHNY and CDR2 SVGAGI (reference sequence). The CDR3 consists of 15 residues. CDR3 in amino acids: CASRETGASGNTIYF. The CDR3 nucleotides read TGTGCCAGCAGAGAAACAGGGGCCTCTGGAAACACCATATATTTT.

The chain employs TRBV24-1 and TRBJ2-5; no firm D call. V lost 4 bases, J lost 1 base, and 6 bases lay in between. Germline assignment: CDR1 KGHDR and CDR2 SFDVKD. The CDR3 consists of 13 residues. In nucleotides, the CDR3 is TGTGCCACCAGTGAGGGCAGCCAAGAGACCCAGTACTTC. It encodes CATSEGSQETQYF.

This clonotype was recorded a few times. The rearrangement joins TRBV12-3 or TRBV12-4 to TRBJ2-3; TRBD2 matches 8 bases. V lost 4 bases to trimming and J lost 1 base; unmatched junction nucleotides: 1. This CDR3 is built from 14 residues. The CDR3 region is CASSYSGGTDTQYF. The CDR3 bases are TGTGCCAGCAGTTATAGCGGGGGCACAGATACGCAGTATTTT.

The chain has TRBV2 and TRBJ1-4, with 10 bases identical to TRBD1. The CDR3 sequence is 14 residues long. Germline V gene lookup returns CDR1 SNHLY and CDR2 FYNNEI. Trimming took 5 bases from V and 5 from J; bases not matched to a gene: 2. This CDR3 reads CASSMDRGNEKLFF. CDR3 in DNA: TGTGCCAGCAGTATGGACAGGGGGAATGAAAAACTGTTTTTT.

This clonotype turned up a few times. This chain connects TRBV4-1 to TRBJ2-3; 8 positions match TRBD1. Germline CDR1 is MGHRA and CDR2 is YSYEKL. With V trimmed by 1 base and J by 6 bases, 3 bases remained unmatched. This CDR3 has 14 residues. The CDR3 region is CASSQGDRMDTQYF. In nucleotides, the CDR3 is TGCGCCAGCAGCCAAGGGGACAGGATGGATACGCAGTATTTT.

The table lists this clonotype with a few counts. CDR3 sequence: CASSPSVRDNYEQYF. The DNA of the CDR3 is TGTGCCAGCAGCCCGAGCGTCCGAGACAACTACGAGCAGTACTTC. The rearrangement joins TRBV5-4 to TRBJ2-7; D remains unclear. There are 15 residues in the CDR3. Germline CDR1 is SGHNT and CDR2 is YYREEE (reference sequence). Trimming removed 4 bases at V and 3 bases at J, with 17 bases between.

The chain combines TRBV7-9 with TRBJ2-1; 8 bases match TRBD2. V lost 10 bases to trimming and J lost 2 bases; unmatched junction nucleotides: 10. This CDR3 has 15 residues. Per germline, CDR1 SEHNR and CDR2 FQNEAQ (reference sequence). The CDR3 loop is CATKGTGGPYNEQFF. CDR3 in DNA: TGTGCCACTAAGGGAACGGGAGGGCCCTACAATGAGCAGTTCTTC.